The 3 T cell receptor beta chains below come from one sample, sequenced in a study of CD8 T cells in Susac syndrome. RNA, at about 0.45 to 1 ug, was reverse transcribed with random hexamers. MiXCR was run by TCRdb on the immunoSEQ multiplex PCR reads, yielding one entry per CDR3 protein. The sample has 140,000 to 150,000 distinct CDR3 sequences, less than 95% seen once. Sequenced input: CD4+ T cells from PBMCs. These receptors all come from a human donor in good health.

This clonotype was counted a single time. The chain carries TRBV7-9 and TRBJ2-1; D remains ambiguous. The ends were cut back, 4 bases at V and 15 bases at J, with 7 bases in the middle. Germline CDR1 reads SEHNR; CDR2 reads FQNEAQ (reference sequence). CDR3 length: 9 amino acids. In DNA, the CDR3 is TGTGCCAGCAGCTCCCCCCGGTTCTTC. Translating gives CASSSPRFF.

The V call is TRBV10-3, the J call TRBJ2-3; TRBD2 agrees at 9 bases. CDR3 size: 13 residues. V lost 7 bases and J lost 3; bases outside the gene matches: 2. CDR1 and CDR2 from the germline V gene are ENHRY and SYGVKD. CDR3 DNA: TGTGCCATCAATAGCGGGAGTACAGATACGCAGTATTTT. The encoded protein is CAINSGSTDTQYF.

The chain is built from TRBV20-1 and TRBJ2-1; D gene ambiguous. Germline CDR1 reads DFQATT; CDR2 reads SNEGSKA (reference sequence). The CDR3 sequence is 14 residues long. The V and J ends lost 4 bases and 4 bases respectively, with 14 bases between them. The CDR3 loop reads CSATSPTLYNEQFF. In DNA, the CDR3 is TGCAGTGCTACGTCCCCAACACTTTACAATGAGCAGTTCTTC.